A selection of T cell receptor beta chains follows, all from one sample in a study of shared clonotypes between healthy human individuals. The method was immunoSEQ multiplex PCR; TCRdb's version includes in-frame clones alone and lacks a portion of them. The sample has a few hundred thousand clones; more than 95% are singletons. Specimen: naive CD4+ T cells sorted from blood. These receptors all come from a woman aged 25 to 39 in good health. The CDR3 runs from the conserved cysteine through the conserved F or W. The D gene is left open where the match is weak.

CDR3nt: TGTGCCAGCAGTTTAAGGGGGGCTACTAGCGGGAGGGAGAATGAGCAGTTCTTC; CDR3aa: CASSLRGATSGRENEQFF; v_gene: TRBV28; d_gene: TRBD2; j_gene: TRBJ2-1
CDR3nt: TGTGCCAGCAGTTTAGGGACTAGCGGTCCCAGGGAGCAGTACTTC; CDR3aa: CASSLGTSGPREQYF; v_gene: TRBV28; d_gene: TRBD2; j_gene: TRBJ2-7
CDR3nt: TGCGCCAGCAGCTCGGGACAGGGGACGGTAGAGACCCAGTACTTC; CDR3aa: CASSSGQGTVETQYF; v_gene: TRBV5-1; d_gene: TRBD1; j_gene: TRBJ2-5
CDR3nt: TGTGCCAGCGACGGACTAGCGGGAACCAATGAGCAGTTCTTC; CDR3aa: CASDGLAGTNEQFF; v_gene: TRBV7-9; d_gene: TRBD2; j_gene: TRBJ2-1
CDR3nt: TGTGCCAGCAGCGGGAGTGGGGGTTCCTACAATGAGCAGTTCTTC; CDR3aa: CASSGSGGSYNEQFF; v_gene: TRBV5-8; d_gene: -; j_gene: TRBJ2-1
CDR3nt: TGTGCCAGCAGCTTAGATTTGGGGACAGGGGCCTATGGCTACACCTTC; CDR3aa: CASSLDLGTGAYGYTF; v_gene: TRBV7-8; d_gene: TRBD1; j_gene: TRBJ1-2
CDR3nt: TGCGCCAGCCGACCAGGCAGCTACACAGATACGCAGTATTTT; CDR3aa: CASRPGSYTDTQYF; v_gene: TRBV5-1; d_gene: -; j_gene: TRBJ2-3
CDR3nt: TGTGCCAGCAGCCCCCCCCGGGCAGGGGGTAATGAAAAACTGTTTTTT; CDR3aa: CASSPPRAGGNEKLFF; v_gene: TRBV28; d_gene: TRBD1; j_gene: TRBJ1-4
CDR3nt: TGTGCCAGCAACGGACCCAACTATGGCTACACCTTC; CDR3aa: CASNGPNYGYTF; v_gene: TRBV6-6; d_gene: -; j_gene: TRBJ1-2
CDR3nt: TGTGCCAGCTCACCGGACAGGGGCAATCAGCCCCAGCATTTT; CDR3aa: CASSPDRGNQPQHF; v_gene: TRBV18; d_gene: TRBD1; j_gene: TRBJ1-5
CDR3nt: TGTGCCAGCAGCTTGGAAGGGAACACTGAAGCTTTCTTT; CDR3aa: CASSLEGNTEAFF; v_gene: TRBV7-2; d_gene: -; j_gene: TRBJ1-1
CDR3nt: TGTGCCAGCAGTTACTGGGGCAGCGGGGGCACTGAAGCTTTCTTT; CDR3aa: CASSYWGSGGTEAFF; v_gene: TRBV6-5; d_gene: -; j_gene: TRBJ1-1